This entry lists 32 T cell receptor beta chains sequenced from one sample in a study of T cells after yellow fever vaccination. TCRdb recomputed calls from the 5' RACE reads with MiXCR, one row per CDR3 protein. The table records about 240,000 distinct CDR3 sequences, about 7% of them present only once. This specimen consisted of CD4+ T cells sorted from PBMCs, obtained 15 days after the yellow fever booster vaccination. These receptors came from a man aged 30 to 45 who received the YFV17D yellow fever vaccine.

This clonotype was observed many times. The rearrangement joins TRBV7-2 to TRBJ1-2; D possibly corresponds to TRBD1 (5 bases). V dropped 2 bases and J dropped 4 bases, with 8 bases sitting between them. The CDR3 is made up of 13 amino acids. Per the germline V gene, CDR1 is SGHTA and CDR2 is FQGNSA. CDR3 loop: CASSLSGSYGYTF. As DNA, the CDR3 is TGTGCCAGCAGCTTATCAGGGAGCTATGGCTACACCTTC.

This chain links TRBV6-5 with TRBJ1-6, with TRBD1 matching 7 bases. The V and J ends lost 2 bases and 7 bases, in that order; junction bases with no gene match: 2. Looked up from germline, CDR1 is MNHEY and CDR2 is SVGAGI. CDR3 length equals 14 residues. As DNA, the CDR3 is TGTGCCAGCAGTTACCAGGGGGACAATTCACCCCTCCACTTT. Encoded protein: CASSYQGDNSPLHF.

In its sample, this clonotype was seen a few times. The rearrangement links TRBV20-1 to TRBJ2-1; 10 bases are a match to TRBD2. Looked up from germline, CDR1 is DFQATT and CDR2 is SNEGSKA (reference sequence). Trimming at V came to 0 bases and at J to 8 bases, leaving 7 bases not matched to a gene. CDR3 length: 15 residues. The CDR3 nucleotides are TGCAGTGCTAGAGATCCGGTTAGCGGGAGGTATGAGCAGTTCTTC. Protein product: CSARDPVSGRYEQFF.

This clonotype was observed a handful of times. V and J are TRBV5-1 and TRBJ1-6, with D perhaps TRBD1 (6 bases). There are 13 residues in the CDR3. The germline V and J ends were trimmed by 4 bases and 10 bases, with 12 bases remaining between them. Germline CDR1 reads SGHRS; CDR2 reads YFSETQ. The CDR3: CASSEGVRSPLHF. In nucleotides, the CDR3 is TGCGCCAGCAGCGAGGGGGTCAGATCACCCCTCCACTTT.

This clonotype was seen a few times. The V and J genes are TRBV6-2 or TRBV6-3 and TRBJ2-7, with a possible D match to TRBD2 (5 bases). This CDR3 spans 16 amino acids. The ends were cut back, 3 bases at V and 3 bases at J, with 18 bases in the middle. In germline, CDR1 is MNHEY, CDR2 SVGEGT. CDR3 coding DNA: TGTGCCAGCAGTTATAATTTTGAGGAGACTAACTACGAGCAGTACTTC. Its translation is CASSYNFEETNYEQYF.

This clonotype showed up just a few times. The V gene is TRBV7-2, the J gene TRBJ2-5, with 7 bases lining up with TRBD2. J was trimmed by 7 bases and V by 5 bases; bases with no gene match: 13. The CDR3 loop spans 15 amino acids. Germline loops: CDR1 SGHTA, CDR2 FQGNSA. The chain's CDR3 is CASSLWTRALATQYF. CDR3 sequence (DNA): TGTGCCAGCAGCCTTTGGACTAGGGCTTTGGCGACCCAGTACTTC.

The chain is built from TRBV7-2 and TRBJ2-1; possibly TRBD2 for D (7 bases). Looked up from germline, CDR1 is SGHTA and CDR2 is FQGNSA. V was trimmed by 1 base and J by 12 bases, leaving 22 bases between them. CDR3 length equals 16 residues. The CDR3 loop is CASSLGRGRARGWQFF. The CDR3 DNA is TGTGCCAGCAGCTTAGGGAGGGGGAGGGCCCGGGGTTGGCAGTTCTTC.

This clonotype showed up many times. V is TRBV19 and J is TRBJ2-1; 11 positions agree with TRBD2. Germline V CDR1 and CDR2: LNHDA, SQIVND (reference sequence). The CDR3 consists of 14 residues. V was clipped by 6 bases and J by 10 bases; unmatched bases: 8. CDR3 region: CASSIGTSGKEQFF. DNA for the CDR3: TGTGCCAGTAGCATCGGGACTAGCGGCAAAGAGCAGTTCTTC. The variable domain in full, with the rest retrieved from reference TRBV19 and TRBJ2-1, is DGGITQSPKYLFRKEGQNVTLSCEQNLNHDAMYWYRQDPGQGLRLIYYSQIVNDFQKGDIAEGYSVSREKKESFPLTVTSAQKNPTAFYLCASSIGTSGKEQFFGPGTRLTVL.

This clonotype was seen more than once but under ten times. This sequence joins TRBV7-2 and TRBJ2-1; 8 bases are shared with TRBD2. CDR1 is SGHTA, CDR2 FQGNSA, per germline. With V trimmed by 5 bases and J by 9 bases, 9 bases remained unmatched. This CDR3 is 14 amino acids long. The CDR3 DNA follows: TGTGCCAGCAGCCCCGGACTAGCAGGCCTTGAGCAGTTCTTC. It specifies CASSPGLAGLEQFF. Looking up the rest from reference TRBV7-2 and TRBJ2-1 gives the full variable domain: GAGVSQSPSNKVTEKGKDVELRCDPISGHTALYWYRQSLGQGLEFLIYFQGNSAPDKSGLPSDRFSAERTGGSVSTLTIQRTQQEDSAVYLCASSPGLAGLEQFFGPGTRLTVL.

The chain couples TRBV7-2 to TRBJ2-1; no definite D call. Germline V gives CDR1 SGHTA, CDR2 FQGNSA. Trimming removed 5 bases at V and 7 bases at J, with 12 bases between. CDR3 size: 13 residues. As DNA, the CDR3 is TGTGCCAGCAGCCCGTCAATCGGGAATGAGCAGTTCTTC. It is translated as CASSPSIGNEQFF.

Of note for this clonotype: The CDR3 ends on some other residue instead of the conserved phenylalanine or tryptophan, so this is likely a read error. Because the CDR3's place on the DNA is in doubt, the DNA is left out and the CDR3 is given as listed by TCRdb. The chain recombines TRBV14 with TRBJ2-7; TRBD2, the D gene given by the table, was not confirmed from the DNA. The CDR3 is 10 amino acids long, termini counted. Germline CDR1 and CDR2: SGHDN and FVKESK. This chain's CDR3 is CASETGLAEI.

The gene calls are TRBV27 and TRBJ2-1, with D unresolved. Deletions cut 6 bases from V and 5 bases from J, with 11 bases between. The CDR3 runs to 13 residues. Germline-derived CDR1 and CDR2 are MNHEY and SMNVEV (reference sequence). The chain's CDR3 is CASRIRTDNEQFF. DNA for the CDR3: TGTGCCAGCAGGATTAGGACGGACAATGAGCAGTTCTTC.

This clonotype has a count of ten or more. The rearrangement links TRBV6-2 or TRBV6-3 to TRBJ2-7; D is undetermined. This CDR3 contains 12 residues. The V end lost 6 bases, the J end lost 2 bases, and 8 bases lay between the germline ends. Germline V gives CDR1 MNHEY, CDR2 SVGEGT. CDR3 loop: CASSRRTYEQYF. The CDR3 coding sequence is TGTGCCAGCAGCCGCCGGACCTACGAGCAGTACTTC.

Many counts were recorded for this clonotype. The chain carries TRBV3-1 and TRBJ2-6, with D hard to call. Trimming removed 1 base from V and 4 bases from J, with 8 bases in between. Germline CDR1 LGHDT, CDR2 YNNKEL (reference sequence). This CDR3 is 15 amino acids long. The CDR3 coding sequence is TGTGCCAGCAGCCAAGCGTGGAGCGGGGCCAACGTCCTGACTTTC. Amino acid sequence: CASSQAWSGANVLTF.

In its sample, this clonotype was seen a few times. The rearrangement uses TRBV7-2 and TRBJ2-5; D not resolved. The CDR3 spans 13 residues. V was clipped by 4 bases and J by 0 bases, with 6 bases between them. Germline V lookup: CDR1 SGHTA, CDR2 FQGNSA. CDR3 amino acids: CASSSSYQETQYF. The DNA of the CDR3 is TGTGCCAGCAGCTCGTCGTACCAAGAGACCCAGTACTTC.

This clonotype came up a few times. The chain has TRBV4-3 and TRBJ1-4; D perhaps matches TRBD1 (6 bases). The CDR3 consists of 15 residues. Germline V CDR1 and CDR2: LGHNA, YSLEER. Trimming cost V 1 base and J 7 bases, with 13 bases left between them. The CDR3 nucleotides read TGCGCCAGCAGCCAAGCCGCAGGGGCAGGTGAAAAACTGTTTTTT. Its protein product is CASSQAAGAGEKLFF.

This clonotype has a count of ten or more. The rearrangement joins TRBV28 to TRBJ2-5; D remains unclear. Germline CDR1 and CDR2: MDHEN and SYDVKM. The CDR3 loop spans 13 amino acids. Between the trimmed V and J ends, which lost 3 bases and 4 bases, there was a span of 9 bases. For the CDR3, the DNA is TGTGCCAGCAGTTTCGGAAGAGGAGAGACCCAGTACTTC. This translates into CASSFGRGETQYF.

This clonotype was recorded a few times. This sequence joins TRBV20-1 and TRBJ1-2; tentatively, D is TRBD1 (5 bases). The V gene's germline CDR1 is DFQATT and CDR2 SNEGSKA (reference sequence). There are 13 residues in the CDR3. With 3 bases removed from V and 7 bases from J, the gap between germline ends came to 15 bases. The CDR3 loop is CSASRDGSSGYTF. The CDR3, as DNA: TGCAGTGCTAGCCGGGACGGAAGTTCTGGCTACACCTTC.

The CDR3 here is CASSLGSMSHEQYF. CDR3 DNA: TGTGCCAGCAGCTTAGGCTCTATGTCCCACGAGCAGTACTTC. The J gene is TRBJ2-7, the V gene TRBV11-2; D is ambiguous. V lost 1 base and J lost 5, with 12 bases in between. The CDR3 length is 14 residues. Germline CDR1 SGHAT, CDR2 FQNNGV.

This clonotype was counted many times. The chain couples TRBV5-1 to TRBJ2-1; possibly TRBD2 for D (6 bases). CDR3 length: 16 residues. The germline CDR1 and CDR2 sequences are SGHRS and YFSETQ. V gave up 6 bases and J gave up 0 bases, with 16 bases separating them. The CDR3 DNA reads TGCGCCAGCACCCTGGGTAGCGGAAGCTCCTACAATGAGCAGTTCTTC. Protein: CASTLGSGSSYNEQFF. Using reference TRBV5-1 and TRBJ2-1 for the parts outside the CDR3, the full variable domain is KAGVTQTPRYLIKTRGQQVTLSCSPISGHRSVSWYQQTPGQGLQFLFEYFSETQRNKGNFPGRFSGRQFSNSRSEMNVSTLELGDSALYLCASTLGSGSSYNEQFFGPGTRLTVL.

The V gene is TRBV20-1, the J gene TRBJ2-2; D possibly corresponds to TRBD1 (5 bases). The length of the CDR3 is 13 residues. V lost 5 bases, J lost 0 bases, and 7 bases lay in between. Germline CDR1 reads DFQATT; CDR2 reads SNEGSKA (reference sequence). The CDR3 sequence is CSARQTNTGELFF. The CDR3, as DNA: TGCAGTGCTCGACAGACGAACACCGGGGAGCTGTTTTTT.

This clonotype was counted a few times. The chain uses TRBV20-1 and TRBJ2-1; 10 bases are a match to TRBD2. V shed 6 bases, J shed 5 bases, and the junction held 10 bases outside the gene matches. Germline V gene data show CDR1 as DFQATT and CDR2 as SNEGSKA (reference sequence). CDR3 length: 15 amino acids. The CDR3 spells CSALTGLAGDNEQFF. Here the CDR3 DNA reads TGCAGTGCCCTCACTGGCCTAGCGGGGGACAATGAGCAGTTCTTC.

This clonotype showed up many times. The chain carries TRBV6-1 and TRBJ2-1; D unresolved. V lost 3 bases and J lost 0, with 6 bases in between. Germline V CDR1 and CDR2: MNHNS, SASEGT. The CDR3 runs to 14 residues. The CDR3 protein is CASSDPSSYNEQFF. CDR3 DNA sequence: TGTGCCAGCAGTGACCCTAGCTCCTACAATGAGCAGTTCTTC.

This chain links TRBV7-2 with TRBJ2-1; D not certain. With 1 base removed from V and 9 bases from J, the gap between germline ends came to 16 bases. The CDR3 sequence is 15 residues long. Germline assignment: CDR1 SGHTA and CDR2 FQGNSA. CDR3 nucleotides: TGTGCCAGCAGCTTAGATCCCTCCGGGTCCCGTGAGCAGTTCTTC. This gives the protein CASSLDPSGSREQFF.

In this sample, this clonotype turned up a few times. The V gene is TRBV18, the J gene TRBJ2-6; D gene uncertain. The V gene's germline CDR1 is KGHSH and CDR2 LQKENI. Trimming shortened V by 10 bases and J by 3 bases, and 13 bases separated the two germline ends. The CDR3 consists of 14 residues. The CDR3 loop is CATLPTSGANVLTF. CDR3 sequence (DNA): TGTGCCACCTTACCGACCAGTGGGGCCAACGTCCTGACTTTC.

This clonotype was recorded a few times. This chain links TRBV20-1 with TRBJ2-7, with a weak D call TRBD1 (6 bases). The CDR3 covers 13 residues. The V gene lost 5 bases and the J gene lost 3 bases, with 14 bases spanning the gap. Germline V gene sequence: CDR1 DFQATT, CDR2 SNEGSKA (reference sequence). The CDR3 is CSAVRDINYEQYF. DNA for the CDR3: TGCAGTGCTGTACGGGACATCAACTACGAGCAGTACTTC.

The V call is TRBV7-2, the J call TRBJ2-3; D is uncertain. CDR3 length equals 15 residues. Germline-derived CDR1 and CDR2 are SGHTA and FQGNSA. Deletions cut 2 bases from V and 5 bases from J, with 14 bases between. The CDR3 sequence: CASSLNSLDIDTQYF. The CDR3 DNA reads TGTGCCAGCAGCTTAAACTCCTTAGATATAGATACGCAGTATTTT. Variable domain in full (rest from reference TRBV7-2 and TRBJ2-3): GAGVSQSPSNKVTEKGKDVELRCDPISGHTALYWYRQSLGQGLEFLIYFQGNSAPDKSGLPSDRFSAERTGGSVSTLTIQRTQQEDSAVYLCASSLNSLDIDTQYFGPGTRLTVL.

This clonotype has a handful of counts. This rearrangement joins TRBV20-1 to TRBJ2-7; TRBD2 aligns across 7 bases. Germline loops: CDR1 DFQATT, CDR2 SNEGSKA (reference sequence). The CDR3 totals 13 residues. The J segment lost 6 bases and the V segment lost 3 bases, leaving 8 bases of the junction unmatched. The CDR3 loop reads CSARDGTTGEQYF. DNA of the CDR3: TGCAGTGCTAGGGACGGGACTACCGGCGAGCAGTACTTC.

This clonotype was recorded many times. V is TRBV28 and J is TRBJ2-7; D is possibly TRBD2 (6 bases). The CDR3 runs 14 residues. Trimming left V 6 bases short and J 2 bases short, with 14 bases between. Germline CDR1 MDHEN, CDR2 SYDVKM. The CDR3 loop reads CASSEEGLTYEQYF. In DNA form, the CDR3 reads TGTGCCAGCAGCGAGGAGGGTTTGACCTACGAGCAGTACTTC.

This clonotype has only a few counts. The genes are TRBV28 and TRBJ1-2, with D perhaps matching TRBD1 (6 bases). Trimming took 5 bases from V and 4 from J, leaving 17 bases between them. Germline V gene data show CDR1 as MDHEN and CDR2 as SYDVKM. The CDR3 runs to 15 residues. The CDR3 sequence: CASSPNGGRIYGYTF. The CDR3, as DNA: TGTGCCAGCAGTCCAAACGGGGGGCGTATCTATGGCTACACCTTC.

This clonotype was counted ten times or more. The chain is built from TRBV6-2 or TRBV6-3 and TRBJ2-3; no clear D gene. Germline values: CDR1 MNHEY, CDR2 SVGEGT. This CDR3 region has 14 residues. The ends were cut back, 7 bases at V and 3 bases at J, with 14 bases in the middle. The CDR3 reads CASTKVHRTDTQYF. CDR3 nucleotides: TGTGCCAGCACTAAAGTCCACAGAACAGATACGCAGTATTTT.

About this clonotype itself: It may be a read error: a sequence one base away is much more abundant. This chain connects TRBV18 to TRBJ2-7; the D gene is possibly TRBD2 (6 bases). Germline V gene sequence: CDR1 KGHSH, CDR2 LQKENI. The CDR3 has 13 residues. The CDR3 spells CASSPGGNYEEYF. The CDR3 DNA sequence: TGTGCCAGCTCACCCGGCGGGAACTACGAGGAGTACTTC.